The 22 T cell receptor beta chains below were found in one sample sequenced in a study of breast tumors, draining lymph nodes, adjacent tissues. Axillary draining lymph nodes of breast cancer patients supplied the node samples. TCRdb re-called the multiplex PCR reads with MiXCR, one entry per CDR3 protein. The sample contains about 89,000 distinct CDR3 sequences, about 27% of which appear only once. Sequenced: axillary lymph node tissue. The origin of the receptors is a female donor with breast cancer. Some clones in this sample may be carry-over from other donors' samples.

At least ten counts were recorded for this clonotype. The chain is built from TRBV4-3 and TRBJ1-6; TRBD1 agrees at 7 bases. The V segment lost 1 base and the J segment 9 bases; nucleotides outside the gene matches: 12. CDR3 length: 17 amino acids. Germline-derived CDR1 and CDR2 are LGHNA and YSLEER. Here the CDR3 DNA reads TGCGCCAGCAGCCAAGTCGGGACAGTTCCATTTGGTTCACCCCTCCACTTT. Its translation: CASSQVGTVPFGSPLHF.

Concerning this clonotype: A read error may account for a junction end that differs from germline. The V gene is TRBV20-1, the J gene TRBJ1-3, with TRBD1 matching over 8 bases. Germline V CDR1 and CDR2: DFQATT, SNEGSKA (reference sequence). This CDR3 is built from 12 residues. Written as DNA, the CDR3 is TGCAGTACTGGGACAGGTGGAACCACCATATATTTT. It specifies CSTGTGGTTIYF.

This clonotype was counted many times. The chain recombines TRBV12-3 or TRBV12-4 with TRBJ1-2; D uncertain. The CDR3 contains 11 residues. V lost 5 bases to trimming and J lost 8 bases, with 9 bases between them. CDR3 sequence: CASSPGGGYTF. In DNA form, the CDR3 reads TGTGCCAGCAGTCCGGGAGGCGGCTACACCTTC.

This clonotype was picked up many times. This sequence joins TRBV7-8 and TRBJ2-1; D unresolved. The V gene lost 5 bases and the J gene lost 5 bases, with 7 bases spanning the gap. CDR3 length equals 12 residues. Per germline, CDR1 SGHVS and CDR2 FQNEAQ. The CDR3 coding sequence is TGTGCCAGCAGCCTTAAAAACAATGAGCAGTTCTTC. This sequence encodes CASSLKNNEQFF. The whole variable domain, filled in from reference TRBV7-8 and TRBJ2-1, reads GAGVSQSPRYKVAKRGQDVALRCDPISGHVSLFWYQQALGQGPEFLTYFQNEAQLDKSGLPSDRFFAERPEGSVSTLKIQRTQQEDSAVYLCASSLKNNEQFFGPGTRLTVL.

Many counts were recorded for this clonotype. The chain recombines TRBV7-9 with TRBJ2-3; D is ambiguous. The CDR3 is made up of 15 amino acids. The V end was cut by 2 bases, the J end by 4 bases, with 13 bases between. The germline gives CDR1 SEHNR, CDR2 FQNEAQ (reference sequence). The CDR3 DNA reads TGTGCCAGCAGCTTAACTTCCAAAGGATCAGATACGCAGTATTTT. It translates to CASSLTSKGSDTQYF.

This chain connects TRBV3-1 to TRBJ1-2; a weak D match, TRBD1 (5 bases). This CDR3 is 13 amino acids long. Germline loops: CDR1 LGHDT, CDR2 YNNKEL (reference sequence). The CDR3 sequence: CASGPSGADGYTF. The CDR3 region has the DNA TGTGCAAGTGGCCCCTCCGGGGCCGATGGCTACACCTTC.

The chain is built from TRBV4-3 and TRBJ1-2, with D unresolved. In germline, CDR1 is LGHNA, CDR2 YSLEER. V gave up 0 bases and J gave up 7 bases, with 12 bases separating them. The CDR3 totals 14 residues. CDR3 sequence reads: CASSQELGMTGYTF. The CDR3, as DNA: TGCGCCAGCAGCCAAGAGCTAGGGATGACTGGCTACACCTTC.

In regard to this clonotype: At one end the junction does not follow the germline gene, possibly because of a read error. The chain combines TRBV2 with TRBJ1-2, with 8 bases aligning to TRBD1. Germline lookup yields CDR1 SNHLY and CDR2 FYNNEI. The CDR3 runs to 13 residues. CDR3 DNA sequence: TGTGCCAGTAGTGACAGGCAGGGGGCTGGCTACACCTTC. This encodes CASSDRQGAGYTF.

In this sample, this clonotype turned up many times. The chain employs TRBV29-1 and TRBJ1-1; D gene unclear. The CDR3 is 13 amino acids. V dropped 4 bases and J dropped 4 bases, with 13 bases sitting between them. The germline V gene encodes CDR1 SQVTM and CDR2 ANQGSEA. The chain's CDR3 is CSVVEFGSTEAFF. The DNA for the CDR3 is TGCAGCGTTGTTGAGTTCGGCAGCACTGAAGCTTTCTTT.

A note on this clonotype: This may be a read error: a much more frequent sequence differs by one nucleotide. The chain uses TRBV27 and TRBJ2-7; 7 nucleotides line up with TRBD2. This CDR3 is built from 15 residues. CDR1 is MNHEY and CDR2 is SMNVEV in the germline V gene (reference sequence). CDR3 loop: CAGSFDGAGVSEQYF. The DNA for the CDR3 is TGTGCCGGCAGTTTTGACGGGGCGGGAGTGAGCGAGCAGTACTTC.

Comments on this clonotype: A read error may explain this, as a much larger clone is one base away. The rearrangement uses TRBV24-1 and TRBJ2-2; possibly TRBD1 for D (6 bases). CDR1 is KGHDR, CDR2 SFDVKD, per germline. V lost 12 bases, J lost 9 bases, and 28 bases lay in between. CDR3 size: 16 residues. CDR3 residues: CAGSYTRGRGPRELFF. The CDR3 DNA is TGTGCCGGCAGTTACACCCGAGGCAGGGGCCCCCGGGAGCTGTTTTTT.

This clonotype was seen many times. The V and J genes are TRBV20-1 and TRBJ2-7, with D tentatively TRBD1 (6 bases). V was clipped by 6 bases and J by 0 bases, with 12 bases between them. The CDR3 has 13 amino acids. The germline gives CDR1 DFQATT, CDR2 SNEGSKA (reference sequence). CDR3 in amino acids: CSAGARVSYEQYF. CDR3 coding DNA: TGCAGTGCGGGGGCTAGAGTCTCCTACGAGCAGTACTTC.

This clonotype showed up many times. V usage is TRBV6-5 and J usage is TRBJ2-5, with D possibly being TRBD1 (5 bases). Looked up from germline, CDR1 is MNHEY and CDR2 is SVGAGI. The ends were cut back, 4 bases at V and 3 bases at J, with 9 bases in the middle. This CDR3 is built from 13 residues. As DNA, the CDR3 is TGTGCCAGCAGTTCGATCAGGGAAGAGACCCAGTACTTC. Its translation: CASSSIREETQYF.

This clonotype has ten or more counts. Here the CDR3 reads CAWKGTGANQPQHF. CDR3 nucleotide sequence: TGTGCCTGGAAGGGGACAGGGGCCAATCAGCCCCAGCATTTT. The chain recombines TRBV30 with TRBJ1-5; TRBD1 matches 10 bases. The CDR3 has 14 residues. Germline lookup yields CDR1 GTSNPN and CDR2 SVGIG (reference sequence). The ends lost 4 bases at V and 3 bases at J; junction bases unmatched: 3. The full variable domain, completed using reference TRBV30 and TRBJ1-5, is SQTIHQWPATLVQPVGSPLSLECTVEGTSNPNLYWYRQAAGRGLQLLFYSVGIGQISSEVPQNLSASRPQDRQFILSSKKLLLSDSGFYLCAWKGTGANQPQHFGDGTRLSIL.

This clonotype was observed a few times. This may stem from a read error, because a much larger clone lies one nucleotide away. The genes are TRBV9 and TRBJ2-1; D tentatively reads TRBD1 or TRBD2 (7 bases each). The CDR3 length is 16 residues. Germline-derived CDR1 and CDR2 are SGDLS and YYNGEE. CDR3 in amino acids: CASSLTLGGGFNAQFF. In DNA, the CDR3 is TGTGCCAGCAGCCTCACTTTGGGAGGGGGCTTCAATGCGCAGTTCTTC.

This clonotype was observed many times. Compared with germline, one end of the junction differs, possibly owing to a read error. J is TRBJ2-5 and V is TRBV5-1; 10 nucleotides match TRBD1. Germline CDR1 and CDR2: SGHRS and YFSETQ. This CDR3 contains 14 residues. CDR3 sequence (DNA): TGTGCCAGCAGCCTTGGACAGGGGGGGGAGACCCAGTACTTC. Amino acid sequence: CASSLGQGGETQYF.

This clonotype was detected many times. The gene calls are TRBV6-2 or TRBV6-3 and TRBJ2-1; a weak D match, TRBD2 (5 bases). Trimming removed 2 bases at V and 10 bases at J, with 18 bases between. Looked up from germline, CDR1 is MNHEY and CDR2 is SVGEGT. CDR3 length: 15 residues. CDR3 in amino acids: CASSYPPWVASEQFF. The CDR3 region has the DNA TGTGCCAGCAGTTACCCTCCTTGGGTAGCTAGCGAGCAGTTCTTC.

This clonotype was picked up many times. This chain uses TRBV4-2 with TRBJ2-2, with no clear D. CDR3 length equals 16 residues. V dropped 1 base and J dropped 0 bases, with 9 bases sitting between them. Germline loops: CDR1 LGHNA, CDR2 YNFKEQ. CDR3 nucleotides: TGTGCCAGCAGCCAAGGATACAGAGCGAACACCGGGGAGCTGTTTTTT. Protein sequence: CASSQGYRANTGELFF.

This clonotype has a count of ten or more. V and J are TRBV20-1 and TRBJ1-5; D is possibly TRBD1 (5 bases). The CDR3 runs 14 residues. CDR1 is DFQATT, CDR2 SNEGSKA, per germline (reference sequence). V was trimmed by 0 bases and J by 9 bases, leaving 15 bases between them. The CDR3 here is CSARDERGGRPQHF. CDR3 DNA sequence: TGCAGTGCTAGAGATGAGCGGGGCGGTCGGCCCCAGCATTTT.

In its sample, this clonotype was seen many times. This chain connects TRBV29-1 to TRBJ1-2; D is uncertain. CDR1 and CDR2 (germline): SQVTM, ANQGSEA. This CDR3 has 14 amino acids. With 4 bases removed from V and 0 bases from J, the gap between germline ends came to 12 bases. The CDR3 sequence is CSVGEWQPNYGYTF. The CDR3 DNA is TGCAGCGTTGGTGAGTGGCAGCCTAACTATGGCTACACCTTC.

Points on this clonotype: A much larger clone lies a single base off, so this may be a read error. The conserved final phenylalanine or tryptophan is absent from the CDR3, which likely points to a read error. V gene TRBV2 combines with J gene TRBJ1-1; D ambiguous. CDR3 length: 11 amino acids. Germline values: CDR1 SNHLY, CDR2 FYNNEI. V was pared by 8 bases and J by 5 bases, with 9 bases between. The CDR3 loop is CASGLETEAFL. CDR3 DNA: TGTGCCAGCGGGTTGGAAACTGAAGCTTTCCTT.

This clonotype was seen more than once but under ten times. A single base separates this from a much larger clone, so it may be a read error. V gene TRBV9 combines with J gene TRBJ2-7, with TRBD1 identical over 10 bases. CDR3 length equals 17 residues. Germline CDR1 and CDR2: SGDLS and YYNGEE. V shed 0 bases and J 6 bases; nucleotides not matched to a gene: 12. CDR3 bases: TGTGCCAGCAGCGTAGCTTTTGTGGGACAGGGGCCCTCCGAGCAGTACTTC. Translating it yields CASSVAFVGQGPSEQYF.